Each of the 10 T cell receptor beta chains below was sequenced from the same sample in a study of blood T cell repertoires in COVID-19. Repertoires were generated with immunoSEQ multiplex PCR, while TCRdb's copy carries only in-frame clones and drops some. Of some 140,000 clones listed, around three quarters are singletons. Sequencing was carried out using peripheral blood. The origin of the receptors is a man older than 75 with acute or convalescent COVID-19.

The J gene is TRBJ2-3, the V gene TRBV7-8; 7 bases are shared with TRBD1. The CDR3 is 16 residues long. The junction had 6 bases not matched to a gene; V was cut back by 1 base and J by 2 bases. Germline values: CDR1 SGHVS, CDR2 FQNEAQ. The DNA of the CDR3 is TGTGCCAGCAGCTTAGGTCTGGGACAGACCACAGATACGCAGTATTTT. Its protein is CASSLGLGQTTDTQYF. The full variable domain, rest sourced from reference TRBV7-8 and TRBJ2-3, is GAGVSQSPRYKVAKRGQDVALRCDPISGHVSLFWYQQALGQGPEFLTYFQNEAQLDKSGLPSDRFFAERPEGSVSTLKIQRTQQEDSAVYLCASSLGLGQTTDTQYFGPGTRLTVL.

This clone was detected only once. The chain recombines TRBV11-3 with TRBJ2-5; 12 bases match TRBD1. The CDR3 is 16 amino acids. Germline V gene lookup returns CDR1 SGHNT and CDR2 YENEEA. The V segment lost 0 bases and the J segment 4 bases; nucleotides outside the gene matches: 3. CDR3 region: CASSLDGTGGGETQYF. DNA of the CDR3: TGTGCCAGCAGCTTAGACGGGACAGGGGGCGGAGAGACCCAGTACTTC.

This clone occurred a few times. The CDR3 DNA sequence: TGTGCCAGCAGTAAACTCACAGGGGCCTACGAGCAGTACGTC. Translating it yields CASSKLTGAYEQYV. The chain uses TRBV6-5 and TRBJ2-7; TRBD1 matches 7 bases. The CDR3 runs 14 residues. J lost 2 bases, V lost 5 bases, and 6 bases had no gene match. Germline V gene sequence: CDR1 MNHEY, CDR2 SVGAGI.

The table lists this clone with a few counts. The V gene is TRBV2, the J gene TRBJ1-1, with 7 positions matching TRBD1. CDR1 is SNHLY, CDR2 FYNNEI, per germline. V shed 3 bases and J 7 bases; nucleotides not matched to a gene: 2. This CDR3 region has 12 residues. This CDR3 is CASSEGQIEAFF. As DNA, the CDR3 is TGTGCCAGCAGTGAGGGACAGATTGAAGCTTTCTTT.

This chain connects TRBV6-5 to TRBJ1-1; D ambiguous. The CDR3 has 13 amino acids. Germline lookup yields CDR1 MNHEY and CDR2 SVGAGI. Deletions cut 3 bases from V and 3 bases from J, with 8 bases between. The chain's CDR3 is CASSYSFDTEAFF. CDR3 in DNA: TGTGCCAGCAGTTATAGCTTCGACACTGAAGCTTTCTTT.

CDR3 in DNA: TGCGCCAGCAGCCAGGCGCCTGGACAGGGGGCGAACTATGGCTACACCTTC. Amino acids: CASSQAPGQGANYGYTF. The chain carries TRBV4-1 and TRBJ1-2; 11 bases are a match to TRBD1. The V gene's germline CDR1 is MGHRA and CDR2 YSYEKL. The V gene end was trimmed by 3 bases and the J gene end by 2 bases; junction bases not matched to a gene: 8. The CDR3 runs 17 residues.

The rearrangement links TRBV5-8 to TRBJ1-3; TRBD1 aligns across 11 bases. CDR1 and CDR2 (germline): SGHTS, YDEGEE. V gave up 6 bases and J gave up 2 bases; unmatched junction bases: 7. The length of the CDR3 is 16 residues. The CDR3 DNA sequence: TGTGCCAGCACCTCCGGGGACAGGGGGACTGGAAACACCATATATTTT. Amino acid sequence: CASTSGDRGTGNTIYF.

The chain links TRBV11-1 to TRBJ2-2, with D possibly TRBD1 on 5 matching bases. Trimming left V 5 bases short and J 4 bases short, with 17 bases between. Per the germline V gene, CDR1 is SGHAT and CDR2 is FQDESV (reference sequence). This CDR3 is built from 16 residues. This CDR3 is CASSPVGQGITGELFF. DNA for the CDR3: TGTGCCAGCAGCCCCGTTGGGCAGGGCATCACCGGGGAGCTGTTTTTT.

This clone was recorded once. The CDR3 DNA reads TGTGCCAGCTCACCTCCGGGACAGACCGGGGAGCTGTTTTTT. It specifies CASSPPGQTGELFF. The V gene is TRBV18, the J gene TRBJ2-2; TRBD1 matches 7 bases. The CDR3 has 14 amino acids. Trimming at V came to 3 bases and at J to 5 bases, leaving 3 bases not matched to a gene. Germline assignment: CDR1 KGHSH and CDR2 LQKENI.

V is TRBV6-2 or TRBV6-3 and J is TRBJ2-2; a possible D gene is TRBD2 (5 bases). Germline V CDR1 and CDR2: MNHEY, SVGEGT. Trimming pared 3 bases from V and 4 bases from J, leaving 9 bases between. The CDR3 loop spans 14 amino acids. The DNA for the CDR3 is TGTGCCAGCAGTTATCCTAGCCCCACCGGGGAGCTGTTTTTT. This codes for CASSYPSPTGELFF.